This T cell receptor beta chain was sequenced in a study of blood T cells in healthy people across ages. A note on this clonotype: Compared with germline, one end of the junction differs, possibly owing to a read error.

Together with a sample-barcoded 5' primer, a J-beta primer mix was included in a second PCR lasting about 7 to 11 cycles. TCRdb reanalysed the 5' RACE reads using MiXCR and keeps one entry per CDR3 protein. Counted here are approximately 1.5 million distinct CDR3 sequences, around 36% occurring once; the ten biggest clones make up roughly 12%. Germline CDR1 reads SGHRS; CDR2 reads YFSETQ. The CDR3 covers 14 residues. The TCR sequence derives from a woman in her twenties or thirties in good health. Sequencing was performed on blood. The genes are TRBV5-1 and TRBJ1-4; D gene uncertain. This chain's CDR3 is CAGSSGTTNEKLFF. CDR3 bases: TGCGCCGGCAGCTCCGGGACAACTAATGAAAAACTGTTTTTT.